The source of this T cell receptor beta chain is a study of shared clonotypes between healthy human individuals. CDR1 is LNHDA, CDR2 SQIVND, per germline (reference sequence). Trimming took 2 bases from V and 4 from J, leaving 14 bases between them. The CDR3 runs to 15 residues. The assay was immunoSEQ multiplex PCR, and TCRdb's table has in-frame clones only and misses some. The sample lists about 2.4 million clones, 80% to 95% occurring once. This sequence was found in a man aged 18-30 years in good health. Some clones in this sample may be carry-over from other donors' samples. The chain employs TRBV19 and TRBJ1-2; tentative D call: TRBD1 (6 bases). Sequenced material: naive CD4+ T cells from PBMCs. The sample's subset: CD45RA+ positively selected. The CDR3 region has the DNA TGTGCCAGTAGTATAACAGGGACGTCCGCCTATGGCTACACCTTC. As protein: CASSITGTSAYGYTF.